Below, 23 T cell receptor beta chains from the same sample are listed, as sequenced in a study of blood T cell repertoires in COVID-19. The table came from immunoSEQ multiplex PCR; TCRdb's copy has only in-frame clones and leaves some out. The data contain about 330,000 clones, approximately 89% of them singletons. Source material: PBMCs or T cells enriched from blood (not recorded which). The receptors were sampled from a man younger than 45 who had recovered from COVID-19.

In this sample, this clone turned up once. The chain is built from TRBV7-9 and TRBJ2-1; the match to TRBD1 covers 7 bases. Germline CDR1 is SEHNR and CDR2 is FQNEAQ (reference sequence). CDR3 length: 13 amino acids. J gave up 3 bases and V 4 bases, and 0 bases lay outside the gene matches. CDR3 bases: TGTGCCAGCAGCTGGACAGGCTACAATGAGCAGTTCTTC. It codes for CASSWTGYNEQFF.

The CDR3 sequence is CASRPDRVRGQPQHF. DNA of the CDR3: TGTGCCAGCAGGCCCGACAGGGTCAGGGGGCAGCCCCAGCATTTT. This chain links TRBV28 with TRBJ1-5, with 7 positions matching TRBD1. The V gene end was trimmed by 6 bases and the J gene end by 7 bases; junction bases not matched to a gene: 12. Per germline, CDR1 MDHEN and CDR2 SYDVKM. The length of the CDR3 is 15 residues.

As for this clone: In the same sample, other DNA sequences code for this CDR3. CDR3 DNA: TGTGCCAGCTCACCTGGGACAGCCGAGCAGTACTTC. Its protein product is CASSPGTAEQYF. This chain joins TRBV18 and TRBJ2-7, with 7 bases that match TRBD1. This CDR3 has 12 amino acids. From germline, CDR1 is KGHSH and CDR2 LQKENI. V lost 3 bases to trimming and J lost 6 bases; unmatched junction nucleotides: 2.

The chain recombines TRBV4-2 with TRBJ2-2; D is uncertain. Germline values: CDR1 LGHNA, CDR2 YNFKEQ. Trimming took 0 bases from V and 6 from J, leaving 8 bases between them. CDR3 length equals 14 residues. The CDR3 loop is CASSQESGPGELFF. The DNA of the CDR3 is TGTGCCAGCAGCCAAGAATCGGGTCCCGGGGAGCTGTTTTTT.

V and J are TRBV5-1 and TRBJ1-2, with 8 bases identical to TRBD1. The germline gives CDR1 SGHRS, CDR2 YFSETQ. The CDR3 extends over 15 amino acids. With 0 bases clipped from V and 6 bases from J, the junction kept 7 bases outside the gene matches. In nucleotides, the CDR3 is TGCGCCAGCAGCTTGGCCCAGGGGGCGGTCGATGGCTACACCTTC. This codes for CASSLAQGAVDGYTF.

V is TRBV5-1 and J is TRBJ1-6; D remains unclear. CDR1 SGHRS and CDR2 YFSETQ come from the germline V gene. V lost 0 bases to trimming and J lost 7 bases, with 11 bases between them. This CDR3 is built from 15 residues. Here the CDR3 reads CASSLEARGNSPLHF. CDR3 nucleotide sequence: TGCGCCAGCAGCTTGGAGGCGCGGGGAAATTCACCCCTCCACTTT.

V is TRBV5-4 and J is TRBJ2-1; possibly TRBD1 for D (5 bases). The CDR3 length is 12 residues. V was clipped by 7 bases and J by 8 bases, with 13 bases between them. Germline CDR1 is SGHNT and CDR2 is YYREEE (reference sequence). The CDR3 region is CASGDSVYEQFF. CDR3 sequence (DNA): TGTGCCAGCGGCGACAGTGTGTATGAGCAGTTCTTC.

Only a few counts were recorded for this clone. V and J are TRBV20-1 and TRBJ1-5; D gene unclear. Germline CDR1 is DFQATT and CDR2 is SNEGSKA (reference sequence). V was cut by 4 bases and J by 7 bases, with 8 bases left in between. The CDR3 loop spans 11 amino acids. Here the CDR3 DNA reads TGCAGTGCTAACCATGGCCAGCCCCAGCATTTT. It translates to CSANHGQPQHF.

This rearrangement joins TRBV7-6 to TRBJ2-1; D possibly corresponds to TRBD2 (6 bases). The CDR3 is made up of 15 amino acids. Germline values: CDR1 SGHVS, CDR2 FNYEAQ. Deletions cut 4 bases from V and 7 bases from J, with 17 bases between. The CDR3 here is CASSSLGLRGNEQFF. The DNA for the CDR3 is TGTGCCAGCAGCTCCCTGGGACTCAGAGGGAATGAGCAGTTCTTC.

This clone was found once. V and J are TRBV5-6 and TRBJ1-4, with 7 nucleotides matching TRBD1. The CDR3 consists of 15 residues. Germline V gene lookup returns CDR1 SGHDT and CDR2 YYEEEE. J lost 7 bases, V lost 0 bases, and 6 bases had no gene match. CDR3 in amino acids: CASSLVQGLGEKLFF. The CDR3, as DNA: TGTGCCAGCAGCTTGGTACAGGGGCTAGGTGAAAAACTGTTTTTT.

The chain has TRBV19 and TRBJ1-5; tentatively, D is TRBD1 (5 bases). The CDR3 is 13 amino acids. V was shortened by 5 bases and J by 8 bases, with 13 bases between the two germline ends. CDR1 and CDR2 (germline): LNHDA, SQIVND (reference sequence). Written as DNA, the CDR3 is TGTGCCAGTAGTGGATCAATAGGGGAGCCCCAGCATTTT. Its protein is CASSGSIGEPQHF.

This chain links TRBV24-1 with TRBJ2-3; D is possibly TRBD1 (5 bases). The CDR3 is 16 amino acids. In germline, CDR1 is KGHDR, CDR2 SFDVKD. V lost 4 bases and J lost 6, with 19 bases in between. The DNA of the CDR3 is TGTGCCACCAGTGACCTAAACAGGAGCCGATCGGATACGCAGTATTTT. Translation gives CATSDLNRSRSDTQYF.

The chain has TRBV7-9 and TRBJ1-5; D possibly corresponds to TRBD1 (5 bases). The CDR3 is made up of 17 amino acids. CDR1 and CDR2 from the germline V gene are SEHNR and FQNEAQ (reference sequence). V was trimmed by 11 bases and J by 2 bases, leaving 25 bases between them. The CDR3 region has the DNA TGTGCCCGCTACCAAGGGCGGGGGATTGGAGGCAATCAGCCCCAGCATTTT. It yields the protein CARYQGRGIGGNQPQHF.

The gene calls are TRBV20-1 and TRBJ1-4, with no clear D. Per the germline V gene, CDR1 is DFQATT and CDR2 is SNEGSKA (reference sequence). This CDR3 contains 15 residues. V was pared by 3 bases and J by 3 bases, with 14 bases between. CDR3 loop: CSASNALGANEKLFF. CDR3 bases: TGCAGTGCTAGTAATGCGCTAGGAGCTAATGAAAAACTGTTTTTT.

This chain links TRBV28 with TRBJ2-4; 10 bases agree with TRBD1. CDR1 MDHEN and CDR2 SYDVKM come from the germline V gene. The CDR3 is 14 amino acids. V lost 6 bases to trimming and J lost 7 bases; unmatched junction nucleotides: 6. CDR3 loop: CASSLTGGPNIQYF. CDR3 DNA sequence: TGTGCCAGCAGCTTGACAGGGGGCCCGAACATTCAGTACTTC.

The chain joins TRBV19 to TRBJ2-3; 10 bases agree with TRBD1. Germline CDR1 LNHDA, CDR2 SQIVND (reference sequence). This CDR3 has 17 amino acids. With V trimmed by 7 bases and J by 4 bases, 14 bases remained unmatched. DNA of the CDR3: TGTGCCAGTATCCCTCCCCCGGGACAGGGGTTCCCAGATACGCAGTATTTT. Its translation: CASIPPPGQGFPDTQYF.

As for this clone: Other DNA sequences from this sample encode an identical CDR3 as well. J is TRBJ2-2 and V is TRBV5-1, with TRBD1 identical over 7 bases. This CDR3 comprises 15 residues. The junction had 0 bases not matched to a gene; V was cut back by 0 bases and J by 1 base. CDR1 is SGHRS and CDR2 is YFSETQ in the germline V gene. CDR3 coding DNA: TGCGCCAGCAGCTTGGGACAGGGGAACACCGGGGAGCTGTTTTTT. It translates to CASSLGQGNTGELFF.

The gene calls are TRBV4-1 and TRBJ1-3, with TRBD1 matching over 9 bases. With V trimmed by 4 bases and J by 8 bases, 12 bases remained unmatched. Germline-derived CDR1 and CDR2 are MGHRA and YSYEKL. The CDR3 sequence is 16 residues long. CDR3 amino acids: CASSLGTGTRPDTIYF. CDR3 nucleotides: TGCGCCAGCAGCCTGGGGACAGGGACACGCCCGGACACCATATATTTT.

The chain is built from TRBV28 and TRBJ1-1; 7 bases map to TRBD1. Trimming removed 4 bases from V and 5 bases from J; junction bases left unmatched: 10. CDR1 is MDHEN, CDR2 SYDVKM, per germline. The CDR3 runs to 15 residues. This CDR3 is CASSWGVTGRTEAFF. The CDR3, as DNA: TGTGCCAGCAGTTGGGGGGTGACAGGGCGGACTGAAGCTTTCTTT. Looking up the rest from reference TRBV28 and TRBJ1-1 gives the full variable domain: DVKVTQSSRYLVKRTGEKVFLECVQDMDHENMFWYRQDPGLGLRLIYFSYDVKMKEKGDIPEGYSVSREKKERFSLILESASTNQTSMYLCASSWGVTGRTEAFFGQGTRLTVV.

In this sample, this clone turned up a few times. This chain links TRBV4-2 with TRBJ1-2; D is possibly TRBD1 (6 bases). Germline V gives CDR1 LGHNA, CDR2 YNFKEQ. Trimming removed 3 bases from V and 4 bases from J, with 15 bases in between. This CDR3 is built from 15 residues. The CDR3 DNA follows: TGTGCCAGCAGCCAGGAAAGACAGGAGAGCTATGGCTACACCTTC. Encoded protein: CASSQERQESYGYTF.

J is TRBJ1-1 and V is TRBV28; 8 nucleotides line up with TRBD1. V shed 3 bases, J shed 4 bases, and the junction held 7 bases outside the gene matches. CDR3 length equals 15 residues. The germline CDR1 and CDR2 sequences are MDHEN and SYDVKM. The CDR3 protein is CASSFNRGLGTEAFF. CDR3 DNA sequence: TGTGCCAGCAGTTTTAACAGGGGGTTGGGCACTGAAGCTTTCTTT. The full variable domain, completed using reference TRBV28 and TRBJ1-1, is DVKVTQSSRYLVKRTGEKVFLECVQDMDHENMFWYRQDPGLGLRLIYFSYDVKMKEKGDIPEGYSVSREKKERFSLILESASTNQTSMYLCASSFNRGLGTEAFFGQGTRLTVV.

J is TRBJ1-1 and V is TRBV5-1, with D tentatively TRBD1 (5 bases). This CDR3 is 14 amino acids long. Germline V lookup: CDR1 SGHRS, CDR2 YFSETQ. V lost 2 bases and J 5 bases, leaving 13 bases between the germline ends. CDR3 coding DNA: TGCGCCAGCAGCTTTTGGGCAGGGTCGACTGAAGCTTTCTTT. Protein product: CASSFWAGSTEAFF.

This chain connects TRBV7-2 to TRBJ2-1; the D gene is possibly TRBD2 (5 bases). CDR1 is SGHTA, CDR2 FQGNSA, per germline. The CDR3 spans 16 residues. Trimming left V 5 bases short and J 0 bases short, with 14 bases between. The CDR3, as DNA: TGTGCCAGCAGCCTGCTGAGGGCCCACTCCTACAATGAGCAGTTCTTC. Translating it yields CASSLLRAHSYNEQFF.